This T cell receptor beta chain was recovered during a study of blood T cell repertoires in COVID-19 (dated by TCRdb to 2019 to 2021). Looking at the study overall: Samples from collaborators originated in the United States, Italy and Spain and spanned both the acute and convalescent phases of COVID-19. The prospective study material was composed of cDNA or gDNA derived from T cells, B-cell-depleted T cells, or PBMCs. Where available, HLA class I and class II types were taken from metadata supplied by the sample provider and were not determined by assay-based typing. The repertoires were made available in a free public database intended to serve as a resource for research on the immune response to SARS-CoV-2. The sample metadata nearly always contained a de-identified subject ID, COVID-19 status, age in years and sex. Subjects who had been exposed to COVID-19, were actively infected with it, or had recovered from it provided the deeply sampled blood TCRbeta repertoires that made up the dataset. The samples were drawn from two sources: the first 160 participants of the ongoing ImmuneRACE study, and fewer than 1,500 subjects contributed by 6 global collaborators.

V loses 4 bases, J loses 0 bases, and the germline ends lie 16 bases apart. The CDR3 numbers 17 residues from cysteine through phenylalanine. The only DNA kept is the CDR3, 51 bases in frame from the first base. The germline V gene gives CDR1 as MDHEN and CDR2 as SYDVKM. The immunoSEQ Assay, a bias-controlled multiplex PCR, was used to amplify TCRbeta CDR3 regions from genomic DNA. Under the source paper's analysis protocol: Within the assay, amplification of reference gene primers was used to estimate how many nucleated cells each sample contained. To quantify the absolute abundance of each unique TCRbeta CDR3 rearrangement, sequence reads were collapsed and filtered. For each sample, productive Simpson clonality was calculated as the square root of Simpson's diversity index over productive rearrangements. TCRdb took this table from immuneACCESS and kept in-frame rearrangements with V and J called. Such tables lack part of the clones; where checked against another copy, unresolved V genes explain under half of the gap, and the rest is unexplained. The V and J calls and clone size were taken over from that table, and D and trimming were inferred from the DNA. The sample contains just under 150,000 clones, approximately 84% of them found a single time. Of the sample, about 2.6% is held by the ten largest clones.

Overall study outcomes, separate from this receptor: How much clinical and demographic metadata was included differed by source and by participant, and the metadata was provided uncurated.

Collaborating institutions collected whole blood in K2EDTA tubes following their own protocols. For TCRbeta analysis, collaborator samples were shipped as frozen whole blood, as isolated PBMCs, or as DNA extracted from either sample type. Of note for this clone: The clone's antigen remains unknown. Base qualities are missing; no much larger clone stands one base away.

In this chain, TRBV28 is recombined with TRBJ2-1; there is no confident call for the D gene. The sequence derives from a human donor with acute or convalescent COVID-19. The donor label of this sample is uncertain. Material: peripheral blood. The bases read TGTGCCAGCAGTTACCGGCCCGGAGATAGCTCCTACAATGAGCAGTTCTTC. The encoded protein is CASSYRPGDSSYNEQFF.